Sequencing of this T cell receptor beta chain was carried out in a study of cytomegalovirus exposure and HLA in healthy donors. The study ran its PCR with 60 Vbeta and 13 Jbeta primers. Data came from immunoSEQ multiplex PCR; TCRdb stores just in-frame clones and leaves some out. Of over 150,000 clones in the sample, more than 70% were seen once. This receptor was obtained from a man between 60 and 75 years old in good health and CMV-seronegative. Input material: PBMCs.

CDR3 in DNA: TGTGCCAGCAGCTTCAGGGCGGCGGAAGGTGAAAAACTGTTTTTT. This encodes CASSFRAAEGEKLFF. The chain employs TRBV7-2 and TRBJ1-4; a weak D match, TRBD1 (5 bases). The CDR3 length is 15 residues. CDR1 and CDR2 (germline): SGHTA, FQGNSA. With 3 bases removed from V and 7 bases from J, the gap between germline ends came to 15 bases.